These 15 T cell receptor beta chains originate from one sample sequenced in a study of blood T cells in healthy people across ages. A sample-barcoded 5' primer and a J-beta primer mix were used in a second PCR of about 7 to 12 cycles. TCRdb analysed the 5' RACE reads with MiXCR anew, one entry per CDR3 protein. The table lists about 1.6 million distinct CDR3 sequences, 34% of them singletons. Sequencing input: blood. These receptors were taken from a woman between 25 and 40 years old in good health.

This clonotype was seen a handful of times. The chain has TRBV7-3 and TRBJ2-7; D gene unclear. This CDR3 contains 16 residues. The V gene lost 2 bases and the J gene lost 1 base, with 15 bases spanning the gap. Germline loops: CDR1 SGHTA, CDR2 FQGTGA. The CDR3 bases are TGTGCCAGCAGCTTACGACTGGGAAACAGATCCTACGAGCAGTACTTC. Translated: CASSLRLGNRSYEQYF.

Only a few counts were recorded for this clonotype. The chain joins TRBV28 to TRBJ2-7, with 7 bases aligning to TRBD1. After removal of 4 bases from V and 3 bases from J, the junction contained 9 bases not matched to a gene. The CDR3 has 15 amino acids. Germline V lookup: CDR1 MDHEN, CDR2 SYDVKM. The CDR3 nucleotides are TGTGCCAGCAGTTCCAATCTTGGGGACAGCTACGAGCAGTACTTC. The encoded protein is CASSSNLGDSYEQYF.

This clonotype was picked up a small number of times. V is TRBV27 and J is TRBJ1-2; TRBD1 might be the D (6 bases). The germline CDR1 and CDR2 sequences are MNHEY and SMNVEV (reference sequence). This CDR3 has 15 amino acids. V lost 0 bases and J lost 6, with 14 bases in between. CDR3 protein: CASSLSWGAGDGYTF. In DNA form, the CDR3 reads TGTGCCAGCAGTTTATCGTGGGGTGCAGGGGATGGCTACACCTTC.

This clonotype was observed many times. The V call is TRBV4-1, the J call TRBJ2-7, with 8 bases identical to TRBD2. Germline CDR1 reads MGHRA; CDR2 reads YSYEKL. The CDR3 extends over 16 amino acids. Trimming took 1 base from V and 0 from J; bases not matched to a gene: 5. CDR3: CASSQGSGEFSYEQYF. Here the CDR3 DNA reads TGCGCCAGCAGCCAAGGTAGCGGGGAATTCTCCTACGAGCAGTACTTC.

The chain recombines TRBV20-1 with TRBJ2-7; 9 nucleotides agree with TRBD1. The germline V gene encodes CDR1 DFQATT and CDR2 SNEGSKA (reference sequence). The CDR3 contains 15 residues. With V trimmed by 1 base and J by 3 bases, 7 bases remained unmatched. Here the CDR3 reads CSARVRGQGSYEQYF. The CDR3, as DNA: TGCAGTGCTAGAGTTAGGGGACAGGGAAGCTACGAGCAGTACTTC.

The sample holds a few counts of this clonotype. The V gene is TRBV6-1, the J gene TRBJ1-2, with no clear D. This CDR3 has 13 amino acids. The V end was cut by 3 bases, the J end by 3 bases, with 8 bases between. Germline V gene data show CDR1 as MNHNS and CDR2 as SASEGT. The CDR3 DNA follows: TGTGCCAGCAGTGAGGCACAAGACTATGGCTACACCTTC. The encoded protein is CASSEAQDYGYTF.

The gene calls are TRBV14 and TRBJ2-1; TRBD2 matches 9 bases. The J segment lost 7 bases and the V segment lost 0 bases, leaving 10 bases of the junction unmatched. CDR3 length: 17 amino acids. Germline V gene lookup returns CDR1 SGHDN and CDR2 FVKESK. The CDR3 loop reads CASSQDLGGGAANEQFF. The CDR3 region has the DNA TGTGCCAGCAGCCAAGACTTAGGCGGGGGGGCCGCGAATGAGCAGTTCTTC.

This clonotype was detected once. This sequence joins TRBV20-1 and TRBJ1-5; no clear D gene. Germline V gene sequence: CDR1 DFQATT, CDR2 SNEGSKA (reference sequence). There are 11 residues in the CDR3. V dropped 4 bases and J dropped 7 bases, with 8 bases sitting between them. DNA for the CDR3: TGCAGTGCTATCGACGGACAGCCCCAGCATTTT. Residues: CSAIDGQPQHF.

This clonotype was detected a few times. V and J are TRBV3-1 and TRBJ1-1, with TRBD1 matching over 9 bases. The CDR3 is 14 amino acids. V lost 0 bases and J lost 10; bases outside the gene matches: 6. Germline lookup yields CDR1 LGHDT and CDR2 YNNKEL (reference sequence). CDR3 coding DNA: TGTGCCAGCAGCCAAGATTCACAGGGGGCGCGAGCTTTCTTT. Encoded protein: CASSQDSQGARAFF.

This clonotype was seen a handful of times. The rearrangement links TRBV25-1 to TRBJ1-1, with D possibly TRBD1 on 5 matching bases. Germline V gives CDR1 MGHDK, CDR2 SYGVNS. Trimming pared 4 bases from V and 0 bases from J, leaving 12 bases between. The length of the CDR3 is 15 residues. The CDR3 DNA follows: TGTGCCAGCAGTGCCCCGGGACGACTGAACACTGAAGCTTTCTTT. Translation gives CASSAPGRLNTEAFF. Based on the CDR3 plus reference TRBV25-1 and TRBJ1-1, the full variable domain is EADIYQTPRYLVIGTGKKITLECSQTMGHDKMYWYQQDPGMELHLIHYSYGVNSTEKGDLSSESTVSRIRTEHFPLTLESARPSHTSQYLCASSAPGRLNTEAFFGQGTRLTVV.

The rearrangement uses TRBV10-3 and TRBJ2-3, with D maybe TRBD2 (6 bases). Trimming removed 10 bases from V and 5 bases from J, with 10 bases in between. This CDR3 is 11 amino acids long. Germline-derived CDR1 and CDR2 are ENHRY and SYGVKD. The chain's CDR3 is CATAGIDTQYF. CDR3 coding DNA: TGTGCCACCGCGGGGATAGATACGCAGTATTTT.

This clonotype was counted a single time. The junction shows a germline mismatch at one end, possibly a read error. The chain recombines TRBV3-1 with TRBJ1-2; TRBD1 matches 10 bases. Germline V gene lookup returns CDR1 LGHDT and CDR2 YNNKEL (reference sequence). This CDR3 has 13 residues. Written as DNA, the CDR3 is TGTGCCAGCAGCCAGGGACAGGGGTATGGCTGCACCTTC. Protein sequence: CASSQGQGYGCTF. Variable domain in full (rest from reference TRBV3-1 and TRBJ1-2): DTAVSQTPKYLVTQMGNDKSIKCEQNLGHDTMYWYKQDSKKFLKIMFSYNNKELIINETVPNRFSPKSPDKAHLNLHINSLELGDSAVYFCASSQGQGYGCTFGSGTRLTVV.

At least ten counts were recorded for this clonotype. This chain connects TRBV7-9 to TRBJ2-5, with D maybe TRBD1 (6 bases). This CDR3 is built from 15 residues. V lost 5 bases and J 0 bases, leaving 13 bases between the germline ends. Germline V gene sequence: CDR1 SEHNR, CDR2 FQNEAQ (reference sequence). DNA for the CDR3: TGTGCCAGCAGCATTTGGGACAATCACCAAGAGACCCAGTACTTC. The encoded protein is CASSIWDNHQETQYF.

The chain recombines TRBV7-9 with TRBJ2-2; D remains unclear. The CDR3 is 15 residues long. V lost 4 bases and J 0 bases, leaving 9 bases between the germline ends. Germline CDR1 reads SEHNR; CDR2 reads FQNEAQ (reference sequence). The CDR3 sequence is CASSWGEANTGELFF. DNA of the CDR3: TGTGCCAGCAGCTGGGGTGAAGCGAACACCGGGGAGCTGTTTTTT.

The chain couples TRBV6-5 to TRBJ2-1, with 10 nucleotides matching TRBD1. CDR1 and CDR2 (germline): MNHEY, SVGAGI. CDR3 length: 13 residues. Losses at the gene ends were 5 bases for V and 9 bases for J; bases not matched to a gene: 4. DNA for the CDR3: TGTGCCAGCAGTACGGACAGGGGGACTGAGCAGTTCTTC. Translating gives CASSTDRGTEQFF.